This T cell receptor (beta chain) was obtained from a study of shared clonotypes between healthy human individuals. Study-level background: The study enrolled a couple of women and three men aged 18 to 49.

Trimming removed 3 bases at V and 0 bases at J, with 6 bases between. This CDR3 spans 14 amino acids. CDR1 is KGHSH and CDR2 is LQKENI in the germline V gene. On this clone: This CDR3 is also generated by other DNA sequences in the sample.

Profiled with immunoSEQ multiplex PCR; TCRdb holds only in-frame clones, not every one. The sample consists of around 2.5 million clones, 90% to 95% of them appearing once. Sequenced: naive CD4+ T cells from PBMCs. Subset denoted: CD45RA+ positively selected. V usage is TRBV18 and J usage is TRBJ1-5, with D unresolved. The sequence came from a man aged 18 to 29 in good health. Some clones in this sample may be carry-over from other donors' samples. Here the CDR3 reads CASSPENSNQPQHF. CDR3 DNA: TGTGCCAGCTCACCGGAGAATAGCAATCAGCCCCAGCATTTT.